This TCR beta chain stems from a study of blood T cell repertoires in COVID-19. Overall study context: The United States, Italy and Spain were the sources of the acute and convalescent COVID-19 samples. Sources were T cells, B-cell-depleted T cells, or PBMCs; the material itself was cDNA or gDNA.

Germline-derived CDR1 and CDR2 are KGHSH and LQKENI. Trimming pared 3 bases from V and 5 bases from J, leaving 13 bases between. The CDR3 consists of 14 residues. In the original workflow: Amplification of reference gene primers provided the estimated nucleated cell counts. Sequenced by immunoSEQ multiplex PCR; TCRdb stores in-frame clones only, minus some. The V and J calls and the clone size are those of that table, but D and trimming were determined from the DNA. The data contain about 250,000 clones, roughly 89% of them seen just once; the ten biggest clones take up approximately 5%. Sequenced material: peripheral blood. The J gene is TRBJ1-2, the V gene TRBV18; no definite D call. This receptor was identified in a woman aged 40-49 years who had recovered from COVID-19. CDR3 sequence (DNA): TGTGCCAGCTCACCTACAGCAGACCCTTATGGCTACACCTTC. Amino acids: CASSPTADPYGYTF.